The 15 T cell receptor beta chains below come from one sample, sequenced in a study of control samples from healthy donors and cancer patients. Some clones are missing from TCRdb's copy, which holds only in-frame ones; the method was immunoSEQ multiplex PCR. The data hold 150,000 to 200,000 clones, with 90% to 95% observed a single time. The source material was blood. The source is a young woman in good health.

This clone was seen once. The J gene is TRBJ1-3, the V gene TRBV11-3; D gene unclear. CDR1 is SGHNT, CDR2 YENEEA, per germline. V dropped 4 bases and J dropped 0 bases, with 13 bases sitting between them. CDR3 length equals 16 residues. CDR3 in amino acids: CASSSLGPDSGNTIYF. The DNA for the CDR3 is TGTGCCAGCAGCTCCCTAGGGCCGGACTCTGGAAACACCATATATTTT.

On this clone: The sample holds other DNA sequences that translate to the same CDR3. The chain carries TRBV27 and TRBJ1-2; D is perhaps TRBD1 (5 bases). Trimming removed 2 bases at V and 4 bases at J, with 5 bases between. Germline lookup yields CDR1 MNHEY and CDR2 SMNVEV (reference sequence). The CDR3 runs to 12 residues. CDR3 loop: CASSLRGYGYTF. CDR3 nucleotide sequence: TGTGCCAGCAGTTTAAGGGGCTATGGCTACACCTTC.

The J gene is TRBJ2-1, the V gene TRBV19; no definite D call. The CDR3 is 16 amino acids. Trimming stripped 4 bases from V and 3 bases from J, with 16 bases between. Germline loops: CDR1 LNHDA, CDR2 SQIVND (reference sequence). CDR3 sequence (DNA): TGTGCCAGTAGTACATTCGGTGAACTAATCTACAATGAGCAGTTCTTC. This encodes CASSTFGELIYNEQFF.

The rearrangement joins TRBV5-5 to TRBJ1-2; D remains unclear. V shed 5 bases and J shed 4 bases, with 15 bases lying between them. The CDR3 is 14 amino acids. CDR1 and CDR2 (germline): SGHKS, YYEKEE (reference sequence). The DNA of the CDR3 is TGTGCCAGCAGTTCAGGCGGCGGGAGCTATGGCTACACCTTC. It translates to CASSSGGGSYGYTF.

The chain has TRBV5-1 and TRBJ1-6; D is ambiguous. V was trimmed by 0 bases and J by 7 bases, leaving 11 bases between them. The CDR3 runs 15 residues. CDR1 is SGHRS, CDR2 YFSETQ, per germline. The CDR3: CASSLEGPGNSPLHF. The DNA of the CDR3 is TGCGCCAGCAGCTTGGAAGGACCAGGCAATTCACCCCTCCACTTT. Full variable domain (rest looked up from reference TRBV5-1 and TRBJ1-6): KAGVTQTPRYLIKTRGQQVTLSCSPISGHRSVSWYQQTPGQGLQFLFEYFSETQRNKGNFPGRFSGRQFSNSRSEMNVSTLELGDSALYLCASSLEGPGNSPLHFGNGTRLTVT.

The chain has TRBV15 and TRBJ2-7; 7 bases match TRBD1. The CDR3 has 15 amino acids. Germline V gene sequence: CDR1 LNHNV, CDR2 YYDKDF (reference sequence). V gave up 4 bases and J gave up 4 bases; unmatched junction bases: 10. As DNA, the CDR3 is TGTGCCACCAGCACTCAGGGACAGAGTAGGTACGAGCAGTACTTC. Its translation is CATSTQGQSRYEQYF.

The V gene is TRBV27, the J gene TRBJ1-3; 9 bases agree with TRBD1. V was clipped by 6 bases and J by 0 bases; unmatched bases: 6. This CDR3 is 16 amino acids long. Germline loops: CDR1 MNHEY, CDR2 SMNVEV (reference sequence). The DNA for the CDR3 is TGTGCCAGCAGGAGCAACAGGGGGCACTCTGGAAACACCATATATTTT. Translating gives CASRSNRGHSGNTIYF.

The rearrangement joins TRBV9 to TRBJ2-3, with a weak D call TRBD2 (6 bases). CDR3 length: 16 amino acids. In germline, CDR1 is SGDLS, CDR2 YYNGEE. Trimming cost V 3 bases and J 2 bases, with 16 bases left between them. The CDR3 loop reads CASSGRKGGNTDTQYF. Written as DNA, the CDR3 is TGTGCCAGCAGCGGGAGGAAGGGCGGGAACACAGATACGCAGTATTTT.

The chain recombines TRBV24-1 with TRBJ2-6; the match to TRBD1 covers 7 bases. The germline CDR1 and CDR2 sequences are KGHDR and SFDVKD. After removal of 4 bases from V and 4 bases from J, the junction contained 9 bases not matched to a gene. The CDR3 runs to 17 residues. CDR3 DNA: TGTGCCACCAGTGACCCCCGACAGGGAACAGGGGCCAACGTCCTGACTTTC. Translating gives CATSDPRQGTGANVLTF.

This chain joins TRBV18 and TRBJ2-7; D is perhaps TRBD2 (6 bases). Germline V CDR1 and CDR2: KGHSH, LQKENI. This CDR3 has 14 amino acids. V gave up 0 bases and J gave up 3 bases, with 9 bases separating them. DNA for the CDR3: TGTGCCAGCTCACCACCCGATAGCGGCTACGAGCAGTACTTC. Translation: CASSPPDSGYEQYF. Combining the CDR3 with reference TRBV18 and TRBJ2-7 gives the whole variable domain NAGVMQNPRHLVRRRGQEARLRCSPMKGHSHVYWYRQLPEEGLKFMVYLQKENIIDESGMPKERFSAEFPKEGPSILRIQQVVRGDSAAYFCASSPPDSGYEQYFGPGTRLTVT.

The CDR3 reads CASSPPGTDTQYF. For the CDR3, the DNA is TGTGCCAGCAGCCCCCCGGGGACAGATACGCAGTATTTT. The rearrangement links TRBV7-2 to TRBJ2-3; possibly TRBD2 for D (5 bases). Trimming took off 5 bases at V and 3 bases at J, with 9 bases between the two ends. The CDR3 runs to 13 residues. CDR1 and CDR2 (germline): SGHTA, FQGNSA.

This clone appeared once. This chain connects TRBV11-3 to TRBJ1-2; possibly TRBD1 for D (5 bases). Deletions cut 1 base from V and 3 bases from J, with 9 bases between. The CDR3 is 14 residues long. CDR1 is SGHNT and CDR2 is YENEEA in the germline V gene. The CDR3 reads CASSLGDGDYGYTF. CDR3 nucleotide sequence: TGTGCCAGCAGCTTAGGGGACGGTGACTATGGCTACACCTTC.

The chain has TRBV10-1 and TRBJ1-2; D unresolved. Germline values: CDR1 WNHNN, CDR2 SYGVQD (reference sequence). Between the trimmed V and J ends, which lost 2 bases and 1 base, there was a span of 5 bases. CDR3 length equals 13 residues. CDR3 region: CASSEARNYGYTF. The CDR3 nucleotides read TGCGCCAGCAGTGAGGCACGTAACTATGGCTACACCTTC.

The chain employs TRBV7-6 and TRBJ1-5; D remains ambiguous. CDR3 length: 14 amino acids. Deletions cut 1 base from V and 6 bases from J, with 10 bases between. CDR1 is SGHVS and CDR2 is FNYEAQ in the germline V gene. Here the CDR3 reads CASSLDLGSQPQHF. The CDR3 nucleotides are TGTGCCAGCAGCTTAGATCTAGGGAGTCAGCCCCAGCATTTT.

The chain has TRBV28 and TRBJ2-7, with 9 nucleotides matching TRBD2. Trimming took 8 bases from V and 8 from J; bases not matched to a gene: 13. The CDR3 is 14 amino acids. Germline V gene lookup returns CDR1 MDHEN and CDR2 SYDVKM. CDR3 sequence: CASGGREGPFKQYF. Here the CDR3 DNA reads TGTGCCAGCGGAGGGCGGGAGGGCCCCTTCAAGCAGTACTTC.